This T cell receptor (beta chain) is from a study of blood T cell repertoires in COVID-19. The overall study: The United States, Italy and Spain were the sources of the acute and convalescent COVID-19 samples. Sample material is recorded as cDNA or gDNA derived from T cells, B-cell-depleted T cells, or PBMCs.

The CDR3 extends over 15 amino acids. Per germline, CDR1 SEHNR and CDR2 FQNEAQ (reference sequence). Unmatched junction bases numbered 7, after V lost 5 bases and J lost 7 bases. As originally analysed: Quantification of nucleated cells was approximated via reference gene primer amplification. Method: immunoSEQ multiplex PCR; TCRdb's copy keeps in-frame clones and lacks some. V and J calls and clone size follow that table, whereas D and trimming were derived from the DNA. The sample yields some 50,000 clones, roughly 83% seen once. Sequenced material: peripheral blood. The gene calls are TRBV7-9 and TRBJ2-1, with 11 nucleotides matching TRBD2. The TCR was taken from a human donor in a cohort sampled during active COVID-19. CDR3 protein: CASSRGLAGQNEQFF. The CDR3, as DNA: TGTGCCAGCAGCCGCGGACTAGCGGGCCAAAATGAGCAGTTCTTC.